The 30 T cell receptor beta chains reported below all come from one sample, sequenced in a study of shared clonotypes between healthy human individuals. Generated by immunoSEQ multiplex PCR, the TCRdb table keeps only in-frame clones and is missing some. The sample carries 560,000 or so clones, about 95% recorded once. CD45RO-negative, CCR7-selected cells formed the naive CD8 fraction, which excluded terminally differentiated effector memory CD45RA+ cells. Sequenced: naive CD8+ T cells sorted from blood. The receptors shown here come from a woman aged 25 to 39 in good health.

For the CDR3, the DNA is TGTGCCAGCCGAACAGGGGGCCACGAGCAGTACTTC. Translation: CASRTGGHEQYF. The rearrangement joins TRBV6-5 to TRBJ2-7, with 9 bases identical to TRBD1. J was trimmed by 5 bases and V by 8 bases; bases with no gene match: 4. The CDR3 has 12 residues. Germline CDR1 and CDR2: MNHEY and SVGAGI.

The chain is built from TRBV27 and TRBJ2-5; 7 bases are shared with TRBD1. TRBJ2-7 matches the DNA end more closely, so the J call is doubtful. This CDR3 contains 14 residues. Germline lookup yields CDR1 MNHEY and CDR2 SMNVEV (reference sequence). Here the CDR3 reads CASSSPGQTYEQYF. The CDR3 bases are TGTGCCAGCAGTTCCCCGGGACAGACATACGAGCAGTACTTC.

This chain uses TRBV11-2 with TRBJ2-5; TRBD2 matches at 8 bases. The ends lost 0 bases at V and 4 bases at J; junction bases unmatched: 16. This CDR3 comprises 19 residues. CDR1 is SGHAT and CDR2 is FQNNGV in the germline V gene. The DNA for the CDR3 is TGTGCCAGCAGCTTAGATCTATACCGGGAGGGAGAAGGGGGAGAGACCCAGTACTTC. Its protein is CASSLDLYREGEGGETQYF. The full variable domain, in which reference TRBV11-2 and TRBJ2-5 provide the parts outside the CDR3, is EAGVAQSPRYKIIEKRQSVAFWCNPISGHATLYWYQQILGQGPKLLIQFQNNGVVDDSQLPKDRFSAERLKGVDSTLKIQPAKLEDSAVYLCASSLDLYREGEGGETQYFGPGTRLLVL.

The chain is built from TRBV5-4 and TRBJ2-7, with D possibly TRBD2 on 5 matching bases. The CDR3 sequence is 14 residues long. Germline-derived CDR1 and CDR2 are SGHNT and YYREEE (reference sequence). V shed 0 bases and J shed 2 bases, with 9 bases lying between them. CDR3 region: CASSLEAETYEQYF. CDR3 DNA sequence: TGTGCCAGCAGCTTGGAAGCGGAAACCTACGAGCAGTACTTC.

As concerns this clone: This sample includes further DNA sequences coding for the same CDR3. The rearrangement links TRBV28 to TRBJ2-7; 8 bases map to TRBD1. Per germline, CDR1 MDHEN and CDR2 SYDVKM. Trimming removed 3 bases from V and 4 bases from J; junction bases left unmatched: 5. The CDR3 runs to 14 residues. CDR3 amino acids: CASSFGQGSYEQYF. CDR3 nucleotide sequence: TGTGCCAGCAGTTTCGGACAGGGTTCTTACGAGCAGTACTTC.

This clone came up a few times. This chain connects TRBV20-1 to TRBJ1-3; D uncertain. This CDR3 has 11 residues. The germline V gene has CDR1 DFQATT and CDR2 SNEGSKA (reference sequence). V lost 3 bases, J lost 0 bases, and 0 bases lay in between. CDR3 in DNA: TGCAGTGCTAGCTCTGGAAACACCATATATTTT. Protein sequence: CSASSGNTIYF.

This chain uses TRBV14 with TRBJ2-7; D gene uncertain. The CDR3 covers 15 residues. V lost 1 base to trimming and J lost 0 bases, with 10 bases between them. CDR1 and CDR2 (germline): SGHDN, FVKESK. The CDR3 DNA reads as TGTGCCAGCAGCCAAGGGAGTTACTCCTCCTACGAGCAGTACTTC. It is translated as CASSQGSYSSYEQYF.

CDR3 region: CASSKRPGQSQYYGYTF. CDR3 in DNA: TGTGCCAGTAGTAAACGACCGGGACAGAGTCAGTACTATGGCTACACCTTC. The rearrangement uses TRBV19 and TRBJ1-2, with 7 bases lining up with TRBD1. Germline lookup yields CDR1 LNHDA and CDR2 SQIVND (reference sequence). This CDR3 comprises 17 residues. V lost 4 bases and J lost 3; bases outside the gene matches: 14.

The gene calls are TRBV5-6 and TRBJ2-5, with D hard to call. Germline CDR1 SGHDT, CDR2 YYEEEE. This CDR3 spans 13 amino acids. The germline V and J ends were trimmed by 0 bases and 5 bases, with 8 bases remaining between them. The CDR3 loop is CASSLERGETQYF. CDR3 coding DNA: TGTGCCAGCAGCTTGGAGCGTGGGGAGACCCAGTACTTC.

V usage is TRBV7-2 and J usage is TRBJ2-3; D tentatively reads TRBD1 or TRBD2 (5 bases each). The CDR3 length is 13 residues. Germline V CDR1 and CDR2: SGHTA, FQGNSA. V gave up 5 bases and J gave up 5 bases, with 11 bases separating them. CDR3 loop: CASSAGTRDTQYF. In DNA form, the CDR3 reads TGTGCCAGCAGCGCCGGGACGCGAGATACGCAGTATTTT.

The chain has TRBV28 and TRBJ2-7; D is unclear. The CDR3 contains 13 residues. The V and J ends lost 9 bases and 4 bases respectively, with 16 bases between them. CDR1 and CDR2 from the germline V gene are MDHEN and SYDVKM. The CDR3 loop reads CASDSLGGYEQYF. The CDR3 nucleotides are TGTGCCAGTGATTCTCTGGGTGGTTACGAGCAGTACTTC.

This clone was seen a single time. The chain joins TRBV6-1 to TRBJ2-7, with 10 bases matching TRBD1. The CDR3 contains 17 residues. Germline assignment: CDR1 MNHNS and CDR2 SASEGT. With 2 bases clipped from V and 3 bases from J, the junction kept 10 bases outside the gene matches. This CDR3 reads CASSERLTGGYNYEQYF. The CDR3 DNA sequence: TGTGCCAGCAGTGAACGCTTGACAGGGGGCTACAACTACGAGCAGTACTTC.

In the case of this clone: Within the sample, other DNA sequences also encode this same CDR3. The chain links TRBV27 to TRBJ2-7; D might be TRBD2 (5 bases). Germline V lookup: CDR1 MNHEY, CDR2 SMNVEV (reference sequence). The ends were cut back, 4 bases at V and 1 base at J, with 5 bases in the middle. The CDR3 is 12 amino acids. The CDR3: CASSSGSYEQYF. Here the CDR3 DNA reads TGTGCCAGCAGTTCGGGGTCCTACGAGCAGTACTTC.

The chain recombines TRBV7-8 with TRBJ2-7, with TRBD2 matching 8 bases. This CDR3 contains 15 residues. CDR1 and CDR2 from the germline V gene are SGHVS and FQNEAQ. Trimming at V came to 4 bases and at J to 4 bases, leaving 9 bases not matched to a gene. In DNA, the CDR3 is TGTGCCAGCAGCTCAGGAGCGGGAGCATCGTACGAGCAGTACTTC. Protein: CASSSGAGASYEQYF.

The V and J genes are TRBV4-1 and TRBJ1-4; the D gene is possibly TRBD1 (6 bases). V was trimmed by 5 bases and J by 2 bases, leaving 15 bases between them. The CDR3 is made up of 16 amino acids. Germline V gene sequence: CDR1 MGHRA, CDR2 YSYEKL. The DNA for the CDR3 is TGCGCCAGCAGCAGAATCACAGGGACGACTAATGAAAAACTGTTTTTT. Translated, it gives CASSRITGTTNEKLFF.

This chain uses TRBV7-6 with TRBJ1-1, with D possibly TRBD1 on 6 matching bases. From germline, CDR1 is SGHVS and CDR2 FNYEAQ. V gave up 5 bases and J gave up 11 bases, with 18 bases separating them. This CDR3 comprises 13 residues. The CDR3 region is CASSLGGAQGAFF. The CDR3 nucleotides are TGTGCCAGCAGCCTAGGGGGGGCGCAAGGGGCTTTCTTT.

Here the CDR3 reads CASSQEWFGTGGHEQYF. In nucleotides, the CDR3 is TGCGCCAGCAGCCAAGAGTGGTTCGGGACAGGGGGCCACGAGCAGTACTTC. The chain joins TRBV4-1 to TRBJ2-5; 12 nucleotides line up with TRBD1. The tail of the sequence fits TRBJ2-7 better, so the J call may be wrong. Germline CDR1 reads MGHRA; CDR2 reads YSYEKL. The CDR3 has 17 amino acids.

CDR3 amino acids: CASIVGLAGGIAPYEQYF. DNA of the CDR3: TGTGCCAGCATCGTGGGACTAGCGGGAGGAATCGCCCCCTACGAGCAGTACTTC. This chain joins TRBV7-8 and TRBJ2-7; 15 positions agree with TRBD2. This CDR3 region has 18 residues. The trim removed 7 bases at V and 2 bases at J, leaving 12 bases unmatched. CDR1 is SGHVS, CDR2 FQNEAQ, per germline.

The count of this clone is one. This chain connects TRBV4-1 to TRBJ2-2; 7 nucleotides match TRBD2. CDR1 MGHRA and CDR2 YSYEKL come from the germline V gene. This CDR3 is 16 amino acids long. With 1 base clipped from V and 2 bases from J, the junction kept 4 bases outside the gene matches. Here the CDR3 reads CASSQGAGPNTGELFF. The CDR3 DNA reads as TGCGCCAGCAGCCAAGGAGCGGGACCTAACACCGGGGAGCTGTTTTTT.

The gene calls are TRBV6-5 and TRBJ2-1; 8 nucleotides line up with TRBD1. V lost 5 bases and J lost 8; bases outside the gene matches: 11. Germline lookup yields CDR1 MNHEY and CDR2 SVGAGI. The CDR3 consists of 15 residues. In DNA form, the CDR3 reads TGTGCCAGCAGTGTATCCTTGACAGGGGCCGATGAGCAGTTCTTC. Translating it yields CASSVSLTGADEQFF.

The V call is TRBV11-2, the J call TRBJ2-7, with 12 bases lining up with TRBD2. Per the germline V gene, CDR1 is SGHAT and CDR2 is FQNNGV. The CDR3 has 15 residues. Trimming cost V 5 bases and J 3 bases; bases outside gene matches: 5. CDR3 nucleotide sequence: TGTGCCAGCAGCAGAGGGACTAGCGGGTTCTACGAGCAGTACTTC. It yields the protein CASSRGTSGFYEQYF.

This clone was counted once. This rearrangement joins TRBV6-5 to TRBJ1-2; 10 bases are a match to TRBD1. The CDR3 consists of 14 residues. In germline, CDR1 is MNHEY, CDR2 SVGAGI. Trimming took 6 bases from V and 8 from J; bases not matched to a gene: 9. The CDR3 region has the DNA TGTGCCAGCAGCCTCGGACAGGGGGTACGGGGCTACACCTTC. Protein sequence: CASSLGQGVRGYTF.

The V and J genes are TRBV4-1 and TRBJ2-7; TRBD1 might be the D (5 bases). CDR3 length equals 15 residues. CDR1 is MGHRA, CDR2 YSYEKL, per germline. V lost 0 bases and J lost 0, with 9 bases in between. The CDR3: CASSQESGFSYEQYF. Here the CDR3 DNA reads TGCGCCAGCAGCCAAGAATCAGGGTTCTCCTACGAGCAGTACTTC.

This clone was seen once. The chain uses TRBV13 and TRBJ2-1; D unclear. The CDR3 runs to 12 residues. Germline CDR1 is PRHDT and CDR2 is FYEKMQ (reference sequence). Between the trimmed V and J ends, which lost 5 bases and 6 bases, there was a span of 8 bases. The CDR3 DNA sequence: TGTGCCAGCAGCCCCCGGCGCAATGAGCAGTTCTTC. Its translation: CASSPRRNEQFF. The full variable domain, with the rest looked up from reference TRBV13 and TRBJ2-1, is AAGVIQSPRHLIKEKRETATLKCYPIPRHDTVYWYQQGPGQDPQFLISFYEKMQSDKGSIPDRFSAQQFSDYHSELNMSSLELGDSALYFCASSPRRNEQFFGPGTRLTVL.

This chain joins TRBV21-1 and TRBJ2-5; the table names TRBD1, a call not compared with the DNA. TRBV21-1 is tagged as a pseudogene. CDR3 length: 14 amino acids. The DNA for the CDR3 is TGTGCCAGCAGCAAAGTAACAGGCCAAGAGACCCAGTACTTC. Amino acids: CASSKVTGQETQYF.

This clone was seen more than once but under ten times. This sample includes further DNA sequences coding for the same CDR3. In DNA form, the CDR3 reads TGTGCCAGCAGTCCCGGGACTAGCGGGAGAGAGACCCAGTACTTC. This sequence encodes CASSPGTSGRETQYF. This sequence joins TRBV27 and TRBJ2-5; 14 nucleotides line up with TRBD2. Trimming took 5 bases from V and 4 from J; bases not matched to a gene: 3. From germline, CDR1 is MNHEY and CDR2 SMNVEV (reference sequence). This CDR3 has 15 residues.

The gene calls are TRBV7-9 and TRBJ1-1; TRBD1 agrees at 8 bases. The length of the CDR3 is 13 residues. V was clipped by 5 bases and J by 4 bases; unmatched bases: 3. CDR1 and CDR2 (germline): SEHNR, FQNEAQ (reference sequence). The chain's CDR3 is CASSPGQGTEAFF. For the CDR3, the DNA is TGTGCCAGCAGCCCCGGACAGGGCACTGAAGCTTTCTTT.

The V call is TRBV7-9, the J call TRBJ2-3, with D tentatively TRBD2 (6 bases). There are 15 residues in the CDR3. Germline V lookup: CDR1 SEHNR, CDR2 FQNEAQ (reference sequence). The V end lost 4 bases, the J end lost 2 bases, and 13 bases lay between the germline ends. CDR3: CASSSVADTTDTQYF. CDR3 nucleotide sequence: TGTGCCAGCAGCTCAGTAGCGGATACCACAGATACGCAGTATTTT.

This chain joins TRBV14 and TRBJ2-1; D ambiguous. The CDR3 has 13 residues. CDR1 is SGHDN, CDR2 FVKESK, per germline. Trimming pared 4 bases from V and 6 bases from J, leaving 10 bases between. CDR3 amino acids: CASSLTVLNEQFF. The CDR3 nucleotides read TGTGCCAGCAGCCTAACAGTTCTCAATGAGCAGTTCTTC.

The V call is TRBV7-8, the J call TRBJ2-7; 10 bases match TRBD2. This CDR3 is built from 15 residues. V gave up 1 base and J gave up 2 bases; unmatched junction bases: 2. Germline V lookup: CDR1 SGHVS, CDR2 FQNEAQ. CDR3 sequence reads: CASSLEGTSAYEQYF. The CDR3 region has the DNA TGTGCCAGCAGCTTAGAGGGGACTAGCGCCTACGAGCAGTACTTC. The entire variable domain, with the rest obtained from reference TRBV7-8 and TRBJ2-7, is as follows: GAGVSQSPRYKVAKRGQDVALRCDPISGHVSLFWYQQALGQGPEFLTYFQNEAQLDKSGLPSDRFFAERPEGSVSTLKIQRTQQEDSAVYLCASSLEGTSAYEQYFGPGTRLTVT.